These 2 T cell receptor beta chains were sequenced from one sample in a study of CXCR3-negative and CXCR3-positive naive CD8 T cells. The libraries of TRB cDNA were prepared using 5' RACE with UMI labels. TCRdb reworked the 5' RACE reads into one entry per CDR3 protein, no DNA. Its listing shows over 20,000 distinct CDR3 sequences. Sequenced material: naive CXCR3- CD8+ T cells from blood. Regarding subset: CD45RO-CCR7+CD27+CD95- naive CD8+ T cells lacking CXCR3 (TNR3-). These receptors were collected from a human donor in good health. Some clones in this sample may be carry-over from other donors' samples.

According to its frequency, this clonotype is medium-sized (0.01 to 0.1%). This sequence joins TRBV28 and TRBJ2-1; TCRdb designates TRBD1, a call that cannot be tested without DNA. The germline V gene has CDR1 MDHEN and CDR2 SYDVKM. The CDR3 totals 17 residues. The CDR3 is CASSFPTDHLSYNEQFF.

The rearrangement joins TRBV4-3 to TRBJ2-3; with no DNA, the TCRdb D assignment of TRBD2 cannot be verified. CDR3 length: 17 amino acids. Germline V CDR1 and CDR2: LGHNA, YSLEER. CDR3 sequence: CASSHLTSGGGTDTQYF.